The 8 T cell receptor beta chains presented below share a single source sample, sequenced in a study of T-cell memory formation after mild COVID-19. Each CDR3 protein is one row after TCRdb ran MiXCR on the 5' RACE reads. The sample carries 250,000 to 300,000 distinct CDR3 sequences, 15% to 20% recorded once. Input material: PBMCs or a T cell subset sorted from them (not recorded which). These receptors were obtained from a man younger than 35 who had mild COVID-19 (a few samples of this study predate the infection). Cell type and time point are not known.

A single count supports this clonotype. This chain joins TRBV5-1 and TRBJ1-2; 9 positions match TRBD1. The V gene end was trimmed by 6 bases and the J gene end by 7 bases; junction bases not matched to a gene: 7. This CDR3 contains 13 residues. The V gene's germline CDR1 is SGHRS and CDR2 YFSETQ. CDR3 protein: CASNPGTGFGYTF. CDR3 sequence (DNA): TGCGCCAGCAACCCCGGGACAGGGTTTGGCTACACCTTC.

This clonotype has a handful of counts. The V and J genes are TRBV27 and TRBJ2-7; D is unclear. Germline CDR1 is MNHEY and CDR2 is SMNVEV (reference sequence). V lost 4 bases, J lost 0 bases, and 10 bases lay in between. The CDR3 runs to 14 residues. The CDR3 loop reads CASSSPSFSYEQYF. The CDR3 region has the DNA TGTGCCAGCAGTTCCCCCTCCTTCTCCTACGAGCAGTACTTC.

This clonotype was observed at least ten times. The gene calls are TRBV7-6 and TRBJ2-4, with D tentatively TRBD1 (7 bases). V lost 5 bases and J 8 bases, leaving 16 bases between the germline ends. Germline V gene lookup returns CDR1 SGHVS and CDR2 FNYEAQ. The CDR3 covers 14 residues. CDR3 region: CASSMTGWGDIQYF. DNA of the CDR3: TGTGCCAGCAGCATGACAGGGTGGGGGGACATTCAGTACTTC.

This rearrangement joins TRBV7-2 to TRBJ1-4, with TRBD1 matching 8 bases. V shed 5 bases and J 7 bases; nucleotides not matched to a gene: 9. CDR3 size: 15 residues. Germline V gives CDR1 SGHTA, CDR2 FQGNSA. Here the CDR3 DNA reads TGTGCCAGCAGCATAGAGACAGGGGTTGGTGAAAAACTGTTTTTT. It yields the protein CASSIETGVGEKLFF. Looking up the rest from reference TRBV7-2 and TRBJ1-4 gives the full variable domain: GAGVSQSPSNKVTEKGKDVELRCDPISGHTALYWYRQSLGQGLEFLIYFQGNSAPDKSGLPSDRFSAERTGGSVSTLTIQRTQQEDSAVYLCASSIETGVGEKLFFGSGTQLSVL.

This clonotype showed up many times. CDR3 bases: TGCGCCAGCAGCTTGAGCGCGAACACCGGGGAGCTGTTTTTT. Amino acids: CASSLSANTGELFF. The chain combines TRBV5-1 with TRBJ2-2, with D unresolved. Trimming stripped 1 base from V and 0 bases from J, with 4 bases between. The V gene's germline CDR1 is SGHRS and CDR2 YFSETQ. This CDR3 has 14 amino acids. Drawing the rest from reference TRBV5-1 and TRBJ2-2, the complete variable domain is KAGVTQTPRYLIKTRGQQVTLSCSPISGHRSVSWYQQTPGQGLQFLFEYFSETQRNKGNFPGRFSGRQFSNSRSEMNVSTLELGDSALYLCASSLSANTGELFFGEGSRLTVL.

The table lists this clonotype with a few counts. The rearrangement links TRBV29-1 to TRBJ2-7, with no clear D. The ends were cut back, 8 bases at V and 4 bases at J, with 18 bases in the middle. From germline, CDR1 is SQVTM and CDR2 ANQGSEA. The CDR3 contains 13 residues. CDR3 sequence: CSHGGRNQYEQYF. The CDR3, as DNA: TGCAGCCATGGTGGGCGGAATCAATACGAGCAGTACTTC.

V is TRBV28 and J is TRBJ1-5; D not resolved. The CDR3 totals 13 residues. Trimming shortened V by 5 bases and J by 6 bases, and 11 bases separated the two germline ends. CDR1 and CDR2 from the germline V gene are MDHEN and SYDVKM. The CDR3 spells CASSPRLGQPQHF. DNA for the CDR3: TGTGCCAGCAGTCCCCGGTTGGGTCAGCCCCAGCATTTT.

The J gene is TRBJ2-5, the V gene TRBV4-3; D gene uncertain. Trimming shortened V by 0 bases and J by 4 bases, and 9 bases separated the two germline ends. The CDR3 contains 14 residues. CDR1 LGHNA and CDR2 YSLEER come from the germline V gene. CDR3 sequence (DNA): TGCGCCAGCAGCCAAGATTGGAACACAGAGACCCAGTACTTC. Translated, it gives CASSQDWNTETQYF.